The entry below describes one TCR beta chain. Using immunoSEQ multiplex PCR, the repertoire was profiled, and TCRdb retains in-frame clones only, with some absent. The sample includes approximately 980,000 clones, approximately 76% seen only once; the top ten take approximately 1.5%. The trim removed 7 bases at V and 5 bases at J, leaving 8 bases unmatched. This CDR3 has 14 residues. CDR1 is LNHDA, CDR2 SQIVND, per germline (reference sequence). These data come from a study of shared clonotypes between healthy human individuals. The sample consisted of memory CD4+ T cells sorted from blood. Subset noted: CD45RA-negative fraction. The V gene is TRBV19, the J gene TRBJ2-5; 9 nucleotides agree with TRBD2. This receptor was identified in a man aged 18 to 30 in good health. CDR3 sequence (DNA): TGTGCCAGTACCGCGGGGGGGCCAGGGGAGACCCAGTACTTC. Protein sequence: CASTAGGPGETQYF. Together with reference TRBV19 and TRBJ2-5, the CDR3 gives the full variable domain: DGGITQSPKYLFRKEGQNVTLSCEQNLNHDAMYWYRQDPGQGLRLIYYSQIVNDFQKGDIAEGYSVSREKKESFPLTVTSAQKNPTAFYLCASTAGGPGETQYFGPGTRLLVL.